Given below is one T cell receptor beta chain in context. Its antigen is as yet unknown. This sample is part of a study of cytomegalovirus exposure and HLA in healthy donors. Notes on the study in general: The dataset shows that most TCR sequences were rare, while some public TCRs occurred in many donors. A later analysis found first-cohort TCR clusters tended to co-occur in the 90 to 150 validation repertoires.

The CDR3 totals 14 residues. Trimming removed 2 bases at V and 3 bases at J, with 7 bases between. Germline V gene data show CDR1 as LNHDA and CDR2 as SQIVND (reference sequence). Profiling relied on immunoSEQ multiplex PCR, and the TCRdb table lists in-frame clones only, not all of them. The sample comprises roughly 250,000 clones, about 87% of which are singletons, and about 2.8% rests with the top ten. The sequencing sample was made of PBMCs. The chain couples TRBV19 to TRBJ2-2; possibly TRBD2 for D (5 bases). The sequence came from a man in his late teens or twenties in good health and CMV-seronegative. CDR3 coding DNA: TGTGCCAGTAGTATATCGGGGTACACCGGGGAGCTGTTTTTT. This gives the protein CASSISGYTGELFF.